What follows are 12 T cell receptor beta chains derived from one specimen sequenced in a study of CD8 T cells in ankylosing spondylitis. Each CDR3 protein is one row after TCRdb ran MiXCR on the 5' RACE reads. The data contain 250,000 or so distinct CDR3 sequences, more than 20% of them seen just once; the ten biggest clones take up 0.5% to 0.65%. Material: blood, either unsorted or a sorted T cell fraction (not recorded which). The source of these receptors is a male donor with ankylosing spondylitis or in good health (not recorded which).

This clonotype was detected many times. The DNA for the CDR3 is TGCAGTGCTAGAGTCTGGGGGCGACCCCCCACAGATACGCAGTATTTT. This sequence encodes CSARVWGRPPTDTQYF. The chain links TRBV20-1 to TRBJ2-3; a weak D match, TRBD1 (6 bases). Trimming shortened V by 1 base and J by 2 bases, and 16 bases separated the two germline ends. Germline CDR1 is DFQATT and CDR2 is SNEGSKA (reference sequence). The CDR3 is 16 amino acids.

This clonotype was seen only a few times. The V gene is TRBV29-1, the J gene TRBJ2-7; perhaps D is TRBD1 or TRBD2 (7 bases each). CDR3 length equals 13 residues. Germline CDR1 SQVTM, CDR2 ANQGSEA. V was shortened by 1 base and J by 6 bases, with 13 bases between the two germline ends. CDR3 loop: CSVEGQGGGEQYF. CDR3 nucleotide sequence: TGCAGCGTTGAAGGACAGGGAGGGGGCGAGCAGTACTTC.

This clonotype was found many times. CDR3 sequence: CSAQGATYNEQFF. The CDR3 DNA follows: TGCAGTGCTCAGGGAGCTACCTACAATGAGCAGTTCTTC. The gene calls are TRBV20-1 and TRBJ2-1; D could derive from TRBD1 or TRBD2 (5 bases each). CDR3 length: 13 residues. In germline, CDR1 is DFQATT, CDR2 SNEGSKA (reference sequence). Deletions cut 5 bases from V and 2 bases from J, with 10 bases between.

The rearrangement uses TRBV20-1 and TRBJ2-5; unclear D gene. CDR3 size: 13 residues. Germline V gene data show CDR1 as DFQATT and CDR2 as SNEGSKA (reference sequence). The V gene lost 6 bases and the J gene lost 1 base, with 12 bases spanning the gap. CDR3 region: CSARRTVQETQYF. In DNA, the CDR3 is TGCAGTGCGCGCAGGACCGTCCAAGAGACCCAGTACTTC.

The sample holds one count of this clonotype. The V and J genes are TRBV28 and TRBJ2-7; possible D gene TRBD1, 5 bases. The CDR3 is 12 amino acids. The V gene's germline CDR1 is MDHEN and CDR2 SYDVKM. Deletions cut 6 bases from V and 6 bases from J, with 12 bases between. The CDR3 loop is CASSIRALEQYF. CDR3 sequence (DNA): TGTGCCAGCAGCATCAGGGCCCTCGAGCAGTACTTC.

The chain combines TRBV20-1 with TRBJ1-5, with 9 bases that match TRBD1. Germline-derived CDR1 and CDR2 are DFQATT and SNEGSKA (reference sequence). V shed 6 bases and J 4 bases; nucleotides not matched to a gene: 7. CDR3 length: 14 residues. The CDR3 region has the DNA TGCAGTGCAAAGAGACAGGGGGGAAATCAGCCCCAGCATTTT. Translation: CSAKRQGGNQPQHF.

This clonotype was counted at least ten times. The genes are TRBV9 and TRBJ2-7; 8 nucleotides align to TRBD2. CDR3 size: 16 residues. The junction had 7 bases not matched to a gene; V was cut back by 0 bases and J by 2 bases. Germline assignment: CDR1 SGDLS and CDR2 YYNGEE. The CDR3 DNA sequence: TGTGCCAGCAGCGTAGGAATTAGCGGGGAAACCTACGAGCAGTACTTC. Residues: CASSVGISGETYEQYF.

This chain links TRBV6-2 or TRBV6-3 with TRBJ2-3, with D perhaps matching TRBD1 (5 bases). Trimming stripped 0 bases from V and 5 bases from J, with 9 bases between. The CDR3 is made up of 14 amino acids. Germline V CDR1 and CDR2: MNHEY, SVGEGT. In DNA, the CDR3 is TGTGCCAGCAGTTACTCCAGGGTGGAAGATACGCAGTATTTT. This sequence encodes CASSYSRVEDTQYF.

This clonotype was detected many times. The V and J genes are TRBV29-1 and TRBJ2-3, with D maybe TRBD2 (6 bases). The CDR3 is made up of 12 amino acids. Germline V gene data show CDR1 as SQVTM and CDR2 as ANQGSEA. The chain's CDR3 is CSVGGATDTQYF. The CDR3 DNA is TGCAGTGTAGGCGGGGCCACAGATACGCAGTATTTT.

This clonotype was detected a few times. The CDR3 nucleotides are TGTGCCAGCAGCCGACGGGCTTCTAGGGTTGACGAGCAGTACTTC. It translates to CASSRRASRVDEQYF. The rearrangement uses TRBV6-1 and TRBJ2-7; D gene ambiguous. The CDR3 runs to 15 residues. Germline V gene data show CDR1 as MNHNS and CDR2 as SASEGT. V was pared by 6 bases and J by 5 bases, with 20 bases between.

The chain employs TRBV20-1 and TRBJ2-7, with TRBD2 matching over 7 bases. The length of the CDR3 is 15 residues. Germline loops: CDR1 DFQATT, CDR2 SNEGSKA (reference sequence). After removal of 5 bases from V and 0 bases from J, the junction contained 10 bases not matched to a gene. The CDR3 spells CSASRWGGSSYEQYF. Written as DNA, the CDR3 is TGCAGTGCTTCCCGGTGGGGGGGGAGCTCCTACGAGCAGTACTTC.

The chain joins TRBV5-1 to TRBJ2-1, with D possibly being TRBD2 (5 bases). V was trimmed by 6 bases and J by 3 bases, leaving 13 bases between them. CDR1 is SGHRS and CDR2 is YFSETQ in the germline V gene. This CDR3 contains 14 residues. The DNA for the CDR3 is TGCGCCAGCAACCCGAGCGGAAACTACAATGAGCAGTTCTTC. Translation: CASNPSGNYNEQFF. The full variable domain, completed using reference TRBV5-1 and TRBJ2-1, is KAGVTQTPRYLIKTRGQQVTLSCSPISGHRSVSWYQQTPGQGLQFLFEYFSETQRNKGNFPGRFSGRQFSNSRSEMNVSTLELGDSALYLCASNPSGNYNEQFFGPGTRLTVL.